The next 19 T cell receptor beta chains were all read from a single sample in a study of OX40 agonist ivuxolimab in advanced cancers. Clones were read by immunoSEQ multiplex PCR, and TCRdb kept only the in-frame ones, dropping some. The sample contains about 80,000 clones, 85% to 90% of which appear only once. Sequencing used CD4+ or CD8+ T cells sorted from blood, obtained in a trial of the OX40 agonist ivuxolimab. These TCRs come from an adult with an advanced solid tumor such as melanoma, head and neck, liver or kidney cancer.

This clone was recorded once. The chain carries TRBV28 and TRBJ1-6; tentatively, D is TRBD1 (6 bases). The germline V gene has CDR1 MDHEN and CDR2 SYDVKM. The CDR3 contains 14 residues. Trimming took 7 bases from V and 10 from J, leaving 17 bases between them. CDR3 residues: CASTWEGGTSPLHF. The DNA for the CDR3 is TGTGCCAGCACCTGGGAAGGGGGTACCTCACCCCTCCACTTT.

The chain combines TRBV5-1 with TRBJ2-7; D uncertain. This CDR3 is built from 13 residues. V was cut by 0 bases and J by 3 bases, with 7 bases left in between. Germline V gene sequence: CDR1 SGHRS, CDR2 YFSETQ. The CDR3: CASSLDVYYEQYF. The DNA of the CDR3 is TGCGCCAGCAGCTTGGACGTCTACTACGAGCAGTACTTC.

The chain recombines TRBV2 with TRBJ2-4; unclear D gene. CDR3 length equals 15 residues. The germline gives CDR1 SNHLY, CDR2 FYNNEI. V lost 6 bases to trimming and J lost 7 bases, with 19 bases between them. The CDR3 bases are TGTGCCAGCAGGGGGAAGGGATTTTTGTCGAACATTCAGTACTTC. Protein product: CASRGKGFLSNIQYF.

The rearrangement uses TRBV27 and TRBJ1-4; D unresolved. The CDR3 sequence is 11 residues long. The V end was cut by 6 bases, the J end by 5 bases, with 4 bases between. The germline V gene has CDR1 MNHEY and CDR2 SMNVEV (reference sequence). The CDR3 region is CASRTNEKLFF. CDR3 nucleotides: TGTGCCAGCAGAACGAATGAAAAACTGTTTTTT.

The J gene is TRBJ2-3, the V gene TRBV7-2; 8 nucleotides agree with TRBD1. V trimming: 5 bases; J trimming: 3 bases; junction bases outside the gene matches: 7. The germline V gene encodes CDR1 SGHTA and CDR2 FQGNSA. There are 15 residues in the CDR3. CDR3 sequence (DNA): TGTGCCAGCAGCCAACAGGGGGTGGTGACAGATACGCAGTATTTT. This sequence encodes CASSQQGVVTDTQYF.

The chain combines TRBV5-4 with TRBJ2-2; 7 nucleotides line up with TRBD2. The J segment lost 12 bases and the V segment lost 4 bases, leaving 12 bases of the junction unmatched. The CDR3 is made up of 14 amino acids. Germline V gene lookup returns CDR1 SGHNT and CDR2 YYREEE (reference sequence). The CDR3 DNA reads as TGTGCCAGCAGCCAATCCGAAACCGGGACTAAGCTGTTTTTT. It yields the protein CASSQSETGTKLFF.

V is TRBV6-6 and J is TRBJ1-4; D remains unclear. The CDR3 has 13 residues. Germline CDR1 is MNHNY and CDR2 is SVGAGI (reference sequence). Trimming took 5 bases from V and 7 from J, leaving 11 bases between them. CDR3 in amino acids: CASSRPSGEKLFF. The CDR3 nucleotides read TGTGCCAGCAGTCGGCCCAGCGGTGAAAAACTGTTTTTT.

The gene calls are TRBV10-2 and TRBJ1-1; 8 positions agree with TRBD1. CDR3 length: 16 amino acids. The V gene's germline CDR1 is WSHSY and CDR2 SAAADI. After removal of 2 bases from V and 6 bases from J, the junction contained 11 bases not matched to a gene. This CDR3 reads CASSEIKFSGGAEAFF. CDR3 nucleotides: TGCGCCAGCAGTGAGATTAAGTTTTCAGGGGGCGCTGAAGCTTTCTTT.

The genes are TRBV7-2 and TRBJ2-3, with 7 bases identical to TRBD1. The germline V gene has CDR1 SGHTA and CDR2 FQGNSA. This CDR3 has 16 amino acids. After removal of 0 bases from V and 3 bases from J, the junction contained 6 bases not matched to a gene. The CDR3 coding sequence is TGTGCCAGCAGCTTAGCTGGGGGACAGCCAACAGATACGCAGTATTTT. Its protein product is CASSLAGGQPTDTQYF.

This chain uses TRBV15 with TRBJ2-5, with 8 bases fitting TRBD2. CDR3 length equals 17 residues. V gave up 0 bases and J gave up 2 bases; unmatched junction bases: 8. CDR1 is LNHNV and CDR2 is YYDKDF in the germline V gene (reference sequence). The CDR3 DNA reads TGTGCCACCAGCAGAGATGGAGGGACTAGACAACAAGAGACCCAGTACTTC. Translating gives CATSRDGGTRQQETQYF.

V is TRBV29-1 and J is TRBJ1-3; the D gene is possibly TRBD1 (6 bases). The CDR3 extends over 13 amino acids. CDR1 and CDR2 (germline): SQVTM, ANQGSEA. V was trimmed by 7 bases and J by 6 bases, leaving 16 bases between them. The CDR3 spells CSALQGGENTIYF. In DNA, the CDR3 is TGCAGCGCCCTACAGGGAGGGGAAAACACCATATATTTT.

The chain is built from TRBV7-2 and TRBJ2-2; D not resolved. In germline, CDR1 is SGHTA, CDR2 FQGNSA. Trimming took off 5 bases at V and 6 bases at J, with 13 bases between the two ends. The CDR3 contains 14 residues. The CDR3 coding sequence is TGTGCCAGCAGCCCATACGGGCGGTCCGGGGAGCTGTTTTTT. Translated, it gives CASSPYGRSGELFF.

This clone occurred once. V usage is TRBV5-1 and J usage is TRBJ1-3; 7 bases match TRBD1. The CDR3 contains 15 residues. V was clipped by 7 bases and J by 0 bases; unmatched bases: 7. CDR1 is SGHRS and CDR2 is YFSETQ in the germline V gene. The DNA for the CDR3 is TGCGCCAGCCGAAGGGACAGCAGCTCTGGAAACACCATATATTTT. It specifies CASRRDSSSGNTIYF.

V and J are TRBV6-1 and TRBJ2-5; D remains unclear. CDR1 and CDR2 from the germline V gene are MNHNS and SASEGT. The CDR3 sequence is 12 residues long. Trimming pared 7 bases from V and 2 bases from J, leaving 8 bases between. CDR3 loop: CASTGGQETQYF. The DNA of the CDR3 is TGTGCCAGCACCGGCGGACAAGAGACCCAGTACTTC.

The chain couples TRBV10-2 to TRBJ1-3; D is possibly TRBD1 (5 bases). Germline V CDR1 and CDR2: WSHSY, SAAADI. V lost 8 bases and J 3 bases, leaving 14 bases between the germline ends. CDR3 length equals 14 residues. The CDR3 here is CASSDAGSGNTIYF. The CDR3 DNA is TGCGCCAGCTCGGACGCAGGGAGTGGAAACACCATATATTTT.

V and J are TRBV29-1 and TRBJ2-5; D might be TRBD1 or TRBD2, each matching 5 bases. Trimming left V 7 bases short and J 5 bases short, with 17 bases between. Germline CDR1 reads SQVTM; CDR2 reads ANQGSEA. This CDR3 is built from 13 residues. This CDR3 reads CSGGWQGRETQYF. The CDR3 nucleotides read TGCAGCGGGGGATGGCAGGGACGCGAGACCCAGTACTTC.

This clone was recorded a few times. V is TRBV7-8 and J is TRBJ1-6; maybe TRBD1 (5 bases). This CDR3 is 17 amino acids long. V was clipped by 5 bases and J by 7 bases, with 21 bases between them. Germline V gene sequence: CDR1 SGHVS, CDR2 FQNEAQ. The CDR3 sequence: CASSPYRLLQPNSPLHF. The CDR3 nucleotides are TGTGCCAGCAGCCCGTACAGGCTCCTCCAGCCCAATTCACCCCTCCACTTT.

The gene calls are TRBV6-1 and TRBJ1-1, with a possible D match to TRBD1 (6 bases). Between the trimmed V and J ends, which lost 8 bases and 1 base, there was a span of 8 bases. The V gene's germline CDR1 is MNHNS and CDR2 SASEGT. This CDR3 comprises 12 residues. CDR3 sequence (DNA): TGTGCCAGCGGAGGGGGGAACACTGAAGCTTTCTTT. This codes for CASGGGNTEAFF.

This chain uses TRBV5-1 with TRBJ2-7; 7 nucleotides line up with TRBD2. The CDR3 contains 17 residues. Germline CDR1 and CDR2: SGHRS and YFSETQ. V shed 0 bases, J shed 4 bases, and the junction held 13 bases outside the gene matches. CDR3 nucleotide sequence: TGCGCCAGCAGCTTGGGACGCGGTCCGCTAGCGGAATACGAGCAGTACTTC. Encoded protein: CASSLGRGPLAEYEQYF.